Included here is one TCR beta chain sequence, with context. Germline V CDR1 and CDR2: SEHNR, FQNEAQ (reference sequence). The CDR3 extends over 13 amino acids. V lost 4 bases and J lost 7, with 10 bases in between. Assignment of participants to cohorts was predicated upon participant-reported clinical history. Original data processing: From reference gene primer amplification, estimates of nucleated cell counts were derived. TCRdb's table, derived via immunoSEQ multiplex PCR, lists solely in-frame clones and lacks some. Clonal size and the V and J genes are those of that table, whereas D and trimming came from the DNA. Of 200,000 to 300,000 clones listed, 75% to 90% are singletons. The source of the sample is a study of blood T cell repertoires in COVID-19. At the level of the study: T cells, B-cell-depleted T cells, or PBMCs supplied cDNA or gDNA.

The rearrangement links TRBV7-9 to TRBJ1-4; D possibly corresponds to TRBD1 (5 bases). Input material: PBMCs or T cells enriched from blood (not recorded which). This TCR came from a man between 50 and 59 years old who had been exposed to COVID-19. CDR3 DNA sequence: TGTGCCAGCAGCTCTCCGGACACTGAAAAACTGTTTTTT. Protein sequence: CASSSPDTEKLFF.